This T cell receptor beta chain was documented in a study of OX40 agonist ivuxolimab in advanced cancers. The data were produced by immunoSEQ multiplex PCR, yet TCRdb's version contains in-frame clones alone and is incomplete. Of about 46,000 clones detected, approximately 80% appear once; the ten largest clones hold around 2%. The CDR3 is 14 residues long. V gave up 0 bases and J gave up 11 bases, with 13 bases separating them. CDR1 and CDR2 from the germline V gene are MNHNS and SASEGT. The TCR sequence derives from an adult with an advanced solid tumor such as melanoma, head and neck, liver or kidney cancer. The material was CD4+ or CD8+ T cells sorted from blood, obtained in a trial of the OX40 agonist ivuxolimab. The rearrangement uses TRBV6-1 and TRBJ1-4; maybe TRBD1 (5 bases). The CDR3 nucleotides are TGTGCCAGCAGTGAAGCCGCCGGGGGGTTGAAACTGTTTTTT. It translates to CASSEAAGGLKLFF.